The rows below give T cell receptor beta chains drawn from one sample of a study of blood T cell repertoires in COVID-19. Assay used: immunoSEQ multiplex PCR; TCRdb lists only in-frame clones, some missing. The sample includes some 300,000 clones, under 90% of them seen just once. Source material: PBMCs or T cells enriched from blood (not recorded which). The receptor source for this set is a young woman who had recovered from COVID-19. The CDR3 runs from the conserved cysteine through the conserved F or W. D genes are given only for firm matches. A row's size may be missing; if present it is once, few, many or a size class.

j_gene	abundance	v_gene	d_gene	CDR3aa	CDR3nt
TRBJ1-6	-	TRBV9	TRBD1	CASSSTGQGNSPLHF	TGTGCCAGCAGCTCGACCGGACAGGGGAATTCACCCCTCCACTTT
TRBJ1-4	-	TRBV7-3	-	CASSPGGATNEKLFF	TGTGCCAGCAGCCCGGGGGGAGCAACTAATGAAAAACTGTTTTTT
TRBJ2-5	once	TRBV28	TRBD1	CASTTLDRAGETQYF	TGTGCCAGCACTACACTGGACAGGGCGGGGGAGACCCAGTACTTC
TRBJ1-1	-	TRBV25-1	-	CASSVGRGSGWGGAFF	TGTGCCAGCAGTGTGGGCCGTGGGAGCGGCTGGGGGGGAGCTTTCTTT
TRBJ2-1	-	TRBV11-1	TRBD2	CASSLRTSVNEQFF	TGTGCCAGCAGCCTGCGGACTAGCGTCAATGAGCAGTTCTTC
TRBJ2-1	-	TRBV9	-	CASSGWGGKDEQFF	TGTGCCAGCAGCGGATGGGGCGGGAAAGATGAGCAGTTCTTC
TRBJ1-1	once	TRBV19	-	CASSIGGAEAFF	TGTGCCAGTAGTATAGGTGGGGCGGAAGCTTTCTTT
TRBJ2-1	-	TRBV10-2	TRBD1	CASSESKIGTGGRDEQFF	TGCGCCAGCAGTGAGTCGAAAATAGGGACAGGGGGAAGAGATGAGCAGTTCTTC
TRBJ1-5	-	TRBV7-9	-	CASSLADSYLSNQPQHF	TGTGCCAGCAGCTTAGCGGACAGTTACCTTAGCAATCAGCCCCAGCATTTT
TRBJ1-1	-	TRBV6-5	TRBD1	CASRSNLQGAREAFF	TGTGCCAGCAGGTCGAACCTACAGGGGGCAAGGGAAGCTTTCTTT
TRBJ2-3	-	TRBV7-2	-	CASSPASVGGTDTQYF	TGTGCCAGCAGCCCCGCATCCGTCGGCGGTACAGATACGCAGTATTTT
TRBJ1-1	few	TRBV29-1	TRBD1	CSVRTGGPEAFF	TGCAGCGTGCGCACAGGGGGCCCTGAAGCTTTCTTT
TRBJ1-2	-	TRBV30	-	CAWSAGYGYTF	TGTGCCTGGAGTGCGGGCTATGGCTACACCTTC
TRBJ1-2	-	TRBV19	TRBD1	CASSPLQGKVGYTF	TGTGCCAGTAGCCCGCTACAGGGGAAGGTTGGCTACACCTTC
TRBJ2-7	-	TRBV7-9	TRBD2	CASSLGEGSRYEQYF	TGTGCCAGCAGCTTAGGGGAGGGATCTCGGTACGAGCAGTACTTC
TRBJ1-2	-	TRBV19	TRBD1	CASRRPGDSWGYTF	TGTGCCAGTAGGCGACCAGGGGACAGTTGGGGCTACACCTTC
TRBJ1-1	-	TRBV19	TRBD1	CASSRDRENTEAFF	TGTGCCAGTAGTAGGGACAGGGAGAACACTGAAGCTTTCTTT
TRBJ2-3	-	TRBV29-1	-	CSVVYGLLGTDTQYF	TGCAGCGTTGTATATGGGCTCCTTGGCACAGATACGCAGTATTTT
TRBJ1-2	-	TRBV2	-	CASSDRGNYGYTF	TGTGCCAGCAGTGACAGGGGTAACTATGGCTACACCTTC
TRBJ1-3	-	TRBV6-5	-	CASSYSGLLGNTIYF	TGTGCCAGCAGTTACTCGGGCCTCTTGGGCAACACCATATATTTT
TRBJ1-1	-	TRBV3-1/TRBV3-2	-	CASSRQGNAEAFF	TGTGCCAGCAGCCGGCAGGGGAACGCTGAAGCTTTCTTT
TRBJ1-4	-	TRBV29-1	TRBD1	CSVETLTGGNEKLFF	TGCAGCGTTGAAACTTTGACAGGGGGCAATGAAAAACTGTTTTTT
TRBJ2-1	few	TRBV27	TRBD2	CASSLYALPSGSKHEQFF	TGTGCCAGCAGTTTATACGCCTTGCCTAGCGGGAGTAAGCATGAGCAGTTCTTC
TRBJ2-5	once	TRBV5-1	-	CASSALHREETQYF	TGCGCCAGCAGCGCACTACACAGGGAAGAGACCCAGTACTTC
TRBJ1-5	-	TRBV6-5	-	CASSYSRGGQPQHF	TGTGCCAGCAGTTACAGTCGGGGAGGGCAGCCCCAGCATTTT
TRBJ2-4	-	TRBV6-2/TRBV6-3	-	CASSYSQGPKGIQYF	TGTGCCAGCAGTTACTCCCAGGGGCCGAAAGGCATTCAGTACTTC
TRBJ2-5	-	TRBV12-3/TRBV12-4	-	CASSPREETQYF	TGTGCCAGCAGCCCCCGCGAGGAGACCCAGTACTTC
TRBJ2-7	-	TRBV15	TRBD1	CATSRVRLGTGDYEQYF	TGTGCCACCAGCAGAGTGCGTTTAGGGACAGGGGATTACGAGCAGTACTTC
TRBJ2-3	-	TRBV3-1/TRBV3-2	TRBD2	CASSQEGLAGALSTLNTDTQYF	TGTGCCAGCAGCCAAGAGGGACTAGCGGGAGCGTTATCCACCCTTAACACAGATACGCAGTATTTT
TRBJ1-4	-	TRBV2	TRBD1	CASRGLTGGASNEKLFF	TGTGCCAGCAGAGGATTGACAGGGGGCGCGTCTAATGAAAAACTGTTTTTT
TRBJ1-1	-	TRBV6-5	-	CASVGYRTANTEAFF	TGTGCCAGCGTGGGGTATAGGACAGCGAACACTGAAGCTTTCTTT
TRBJ2-3	-	TRBV18	-	CASSRTTTPSADTQYF	TGTGCCAGCTCACGAACGACTACCCCCAGTGCAGATACGCAGTATTTT
TRBJ1-2	-	TRBV10-3	-	CATLGVGEDGYTF	TGTGCCACTCTGGGCGTGGGGGAGGATGGCTACACCTTC
TRBJ2-4	-	TRBV20-1	-	CSASSRGGRAKNIQYF	TGCAGTGCTAGTTCTAGGGGGGGGAGGGCCAAAAACATTCAGTACTTC
TRBJ1-2	-	TRBV5-5	-	CASSLATGTSWGYTF	TGTGCCAGCAGCTTGGCCACAGGCACCTCCTGGGGCTACACCTTC
TRBJ1-1	-	TRBV2	-	CASISEGRWTEAFF	TGTGCCAGCATCTCCGAGGGGAGGTGGACTGAAGCTTTCTTT
TRBJ2-2	-	TRBV5-1	TRBD2	CAGSLVVGLAKAGELFF	TGCGCCGGCAGCTTGGTAGTGGGACTAGCGAAAGCCGGGGAGCTGTTTTTT
TRBJ2-4	few	TRBV5-6	TRBD2	CASSWGLAGGPQNIQYF	TGTGCCAGCAGCTGGGGACTAGCGGGAGGGCCCCAAAACATTCAGTACTTC
TRBJ2-3	once	TRBV19	TRBD2	CATSQLATNTDTQYF	TGTGCCACCTCTCAACTAGCGACCAACACAGATACGCAGTATTTT
TRBJ2-2	-	TRBV7-2	TRBD1	CASSRDRGGTGELFF	TGTGCCAGCAGCCGTGACAGGGGAGGCACCGGGGAGCTGTTTTTT
TRBJ1-4	-	TRBV6-6	-	CASRHRKTGLAEKLFF	TGTGCCAGCAGGCATCGGAAAACAGGGTTAGCCGAAAAACTGTTTTTT
TRBJ1-4	-	TRBV15	-	CATSRGASNEKLFF	TGTGCCACCAGCAGAGGGGCCTCTAATGAAAAACTGTTTTTT
TRBJ1-6	-	TRBV27	-	CASSSLLDSSYNSPLHF	TGTGCCAGCAGTAGTTTGTTGGACAGCTCCTATAATTCACCCCTCCACTTT
TRBJ2-7	few	TRBV7-2	TRBD2	CASSSTGLALMEQYF	TGTGCCAGCAGTTCAACGGGACTAGCACTGATGGAGCAGTACTTC
TRBJ2-5	-	TRBV12-3/TRBV12-4	TRBD1	CASSDRDRETQYF	TGTGCCAGCAGTGACAGGGATCGGGAGACCCAGTACTTC
TRBJ2-7	few	TRBV7-9	-	CASSLDEDFSNSYEQYF	TGTGCCAGCAGCCTAGACGAGGACTTCTCCAACTCCTACGAGCAGTACTTC
TRBJ2-3	-	TRBV5-1	TRBD2	CASSLTSGRNRDTQYF	TGCGCCAGCAGCTTGACTAGCGGGAGAAACCGAGATACGCAGTATTTT
TRBJ2-7	-	TRBV6-5	TRBD1	CASSSGGTGATYEQYF	TGTGCCAGCAGTTCGGGAGGGACAGGGGCTACCTACGAGCAGTACTTC
TRBJ1-4	-	TRBV30	-	CAWSVGDEKLFF	TGTGCCTGGAGTGTAGGGGATGAAAAACTGTTTTTT
TRBJ2-2	-	TRBV7-2	-	CASSLAGGNTGELFF	TGTGCCAGCAGCTTAGCGGGAGGGAACACCGGGGAGCTGTTTTTT